The rows below give T cell receptor beta chains drawn from one sample of a study of CD8+CD57+ T cells in acquired aplastic anemia. TCRdb reprocessed the reads via MiXCR and lists one record per CDR3 protein. Of 450,000 to 550,000 distinct CDR3 sequences listed, roughly 34% were seen once; the top ten hold 0.8% to 0.85%. Source material: sorted CD4+, CD8+, or CD8+CD57+ T cells (not recorded which) from PBMCs. These receptors came from a human donor with aplastic anemia. Each CDR3 is given with its conserved first and last residue. A D gene is named only where the DNA matches it firmly. Clone size is shown for a subset of rows, as once, few, many or a class of expanded clone.

16	TRBV5-1	-	-	TRBJ2-7	CASSKPWAASPGEQYF	TGCGCCAGCAGCAAACCCTGGGCAGCTTCCCCGGGGGAGCAGTACTTC
12	TRBV10-2	-	-	TRBJ1-6	CASTRGDSPLHF	TGCGCCAGCACACGGGGGGATTCACCCCTCCACTTT
14	TRBV7-9	many	-	TRBJ1-5	CATSEDRIDQPQHF	TGTGCCACCTCCGAAGACAGGATTGATCAGCCCCAGCATTTT
18	TRBV11-2	-	-	TRBJ2-7	CASSLGPWTTKKSYEQYF	TGTGCCAGCAGCTTGGGTCCCTGGACCACAAAGAAATCCTACGAGCAGTACTTC
14	TRBV30	-	TRBD1	TRBJ1-2	CAWSVTGGDGGYTF	TGTGCCTGGAGTGTCACAGGGGGCGACGGGGGCTACACCTTC
16	TRBV3-1	-	TRBD1	TRBJ1-5	CASSHAGTGGNQPQHF	TGTGCCAGCAGCCACGCCGGGACAGGGGGAAATCAGCCCCAGCATTTT
13	TRBV19	many	-	TRBJ2-3	CASSISLPDTQYF	TGTGCCAGTAGTATAAGCCTACCCGATACGCAGTATTTT
15	TRBV5-1	-	-	TRBJ2-5	CASSLVGLYQETQYF	TGCGCCAGCAGCTTGGTTGGATTGTACCAAGAGACCCAGTACTTC
14	TRBV10-3	-	-	TRBJ1-1	CAIRLAQGGTEAFF	TGCGCCATCAGGTTGGCTCAAGGTGGCACTGAAGCTTTCTTT
13	TRBV15	few	-	TRBJ1-1	CATSRGTNTEAFF	TGTGCCACCAGTAGGGGGACGAACACTGAAGCTTTCTTT
14	TRBV14	-	-	TRBJ1-5	CASSQEAWGEPQHF	TGTGCCAGCAGCCAAGAAGCCTGGGGGGAGCCCCAGCATTTT
14	TRBV20-1	few	TRBD1	TRBJ2-5	CSALGTGAVETQYF	TGCAGTGCCCTCGGGACAGGGGCTGTAGAGACCCAGTACTTC
14	TRBV20-1	many	-	TRBJ1-2	CSAREPGTLYGYTF	TGCAGTGCTAGAGAACCCGGGACACTCTATGGCTACACCTTC
12	TRBV20-1	many	-	TRBJ1-5	CSASRPNQPQHF	TGCAGTGCTAGTCGTCCCAATCAGCCCCAGCATTTT
11	TRBV30	few	-	TRBJ1-6	CAWGENSPLHF	TGTGCCTGGGGGGAAAATTCACCCCTCCACTTT
15	TRBV2	-	-	TRBJ2-5	CASSYSRRDQETQYF	TGTGCCAGCAGTTACTCCCGAAGGGACCAAGAGACCCAGTACTTC
14	TRBV7-3	few	-	TRBJ2-2	CASRQDRNTGELFF	TGTGCCAGCAGACAGGACAGGAACACCGGGGAGCTGTTTTTT
15	TRBV6-5	few	TRBD1	TRBJ1-1	CASSYSGTGNTEAFF	TGTGCCAGCAGTTACTCTGGGACAGGGAACACTGAAGCTTTCTTT
15	TRBV15	-	-	TRBJ1-6	CATSRGVGVTSPLHF	TGTGCCACCAGCAGAGGAGTGGGGGTAACTTCACCCCTCCACTTT
14	TRBV7-2	-	-	TRBJ1-1	CASSLDRSVAEAFF	TGTGCCAGCAGCTTAGACAGGAGTGTAGCTGAAGCTTTCTTT
17	TRBV20-1	-	TRBD2	TRBJ2-7	CSARDPSGSVFRYEQYF	TGCAGTGCTAGAGATCCCAGCGGGAGTGTTTTCAGGTACGAGCAGTACTTC
18	TRBV10-3	-	-	TRBJ2-3	CAISDTTGPGTSTDTQYF	TGTGCCATCAGTGATACGACAGGGCCAGGGACTAGCACAGATACGCAGTATTTT
16	TRBV11-1	-	TRBD1	TRBJ1-3	CASSLEGTEAGNTIYF	TGTGCCAGCAGCTTAGAGGGGACAGAAGCTGGAAACACCATATATTTT
15	TRBV20-1	many	-	TRBJ1-6	CSARLRVALNSPLHF	TGCAGTGCTAGGCTTAGGGTAGCCCTAAATTCACCCCTCCACTTT
14	TRBV29-1	many	TRBD2	TRBJ2-7	CSVDISGGSYEQYF	TGCAGCGTTGACATTTCGGGGGGCTCCTACGAGCAGTACTTC
17	TRBV12-3/TRBV12-4	few	TRBD2	TRBJ2-1	CASSPLLTGGVYNEQFF	TGTGCCAGCAGTCCCCTCTTGACGGGGGGTGTATACAATGAGCAGTTCTTC
13	TRBV6-5	few	-	TRBJ2-5	CASSYFGGETQYF	TGTGCCAGCAGTTATTTTGGGGGAGAGACCCAGTACTTC
13	TRBV20-1	many	-	TRBJ2-7	CSAFYSASYEQYF	TGCAGTGCTTTCTACTCGGCCTCCTACGAGCAGTACTTC
16	TRBV5-8	-	-	TRBJ2-5	CASSLGTPKYQETQYF	TGTGCCAGCAGCTTGGGAACACCGAAGTACCAAGAGACCCAGTACTTC
13	TRBV11-2	many	-	TRBJ2-7	CASSRTGPYEQYF	TGTGCCAGCAGCAGGACGGGTCCCTACGAGCAGTACTTC
17	TRBV11-2	many	TRBD2	TRBJ2-7	CASSTRSGLAGSYEQYF	TGTGCCAGCAGCACCCGGAGCGGACTAGCGGGGTCCTACGAGCAGTACTTC
11	TRBV6-5	-	-	TRBJ1-1	CASSHPPRTFF	TGTGCCAGCAGTCACCCTCCTAGGACTTTCTTT
14	TRBV5-1	few	TRBD2	TRBJ2-2	CASSLDGLAGELFF	TGCGCCAGCAGCTTGGATGGACTAGCCGGGGAGCTGTTTTTT
16	TRBV11-1	-	-	TRBJ1-2	CASSSTPRRGPCGYTF	TGTGCCAGCAGCTCAACCCCCCGCCGGGGCCCCTGTGGCTACACCTTC
13	TRBV7-9	many	-	TRBJ1-6	CASSPEVEGPLHF	TGTGCCAGCAGCCCGGAGGTAGAGGGGCCCCTCCACTTT
15	TRBV19	many	-	TRBJ1-5	CASHFGPISSQPQHF	TGTGCCAGCCATTTCGGGCCTATCAGTAGTCAGCCCCAGCATTTT
16	TRBV3-1	-	-	TRBJ1-5	CSSSQGFTMGDQPQHF	TGTTCCAGCAGCCAAGGATTCACCATGGGGGATCAGCCCCAGCATTTT
14	TRBV20-1	few	TRBD1	TRBJ1-2	CSARDGQVVEGYTF	TGCAGTGCTAGAGACGGACAGGTGGTGGAGGGCTACACCTTC
14	TRBV15	few	TRBD2	TRBJ2-1	CATSWVAGRNEQFF	TGTGCCACCAGCTGGGTAGCGGGGAGGAATGAGCAGTTCTTC
13	TRBV20-1	many	-	TRBJ2-7	CSAYPDYSYEQYF	TGCAGTGCTTACCCGGACTATAGCTACGAGCAGTACTTC
12	TRBV20-1	-	-	TRBJ1-2	CSADQGNYGYTF	TGCAGTGCCGACCAGGGAAACTATGGCTACACCTTC
17	TRBV6-1	once	TRBD1	TRBJ1-5	CASSRRGQRNSNQPQHF	TGTGCCAGCAGTCGCCGGGGACAGAGGAATAGCAATCAGCCCCAGCATTTT
15	TRBV25-1	-	-	TRBJ2-6	CASSGQFSGANVLTF	TGTGCCAGCAGTGGACAGTTCTCTGGGGCCAACGTCCTGACTTTC
18	TRBV25-1	-	TRBD2	TRBJ2-3	CASSERLGREGPVDTQYF	TGTGCCAGCAGTGAGAGGCTTGGGAGGGAGGGCCCGGTAGATACGCAGTATTTT
12	TRBV30	-	-	TRBJ2-7	CAWRGPSYEQYF	TGTGCCTGGAGGGGTCCATCCTACGAGCAGTACTTC
15	TRBV10-3	many	-	TRBJ1-2	CAISESIANDYSYTF	TGTGCCATCAGTGAGTCGATAGCCAACGACTATAGCTACACCTTC
15	TRBV7-2	many	-	TRBJ1-1	CASSIRGHKNTEAFF	TGTGCCAGCAGTATAAGAGGACACAAGAACACTGAAGCTTTCTTT
14	TRBV4-3	-	-	TRBJ2-2	CASSQISGTGELFF	TGCGCCAGCAGCCAAATCTCAGGGACCGGGGAGCTGTTTTTT
14	TRBV10-3	many	-	TRBJ1-1	CAISGDKGNTEAFF	TGTGCCATCAGTGGGGATAAGGGGAACACTGAAGCTTTCTTT
15	TRBV7-9	few	-	TRBJ2-2	CASSFSGASTGELFF	TGTGCCAGCAGCTTCTCAGGGGCGAGCACCGGGGAGCTGTTTTTT
16	TRBV10-3	-	-	TRBJ1-5	CASSPRPTGTGQPQHF	TGTGCCAGCAGTCCACGACCCACAGGGACCGGGCAGCCCCAGCATTTT
15	TRBV10-2	many	-	TRBJ1-5	CASSESGGDNQPQHF	TGCGCCAGCAGTGAGTCCGGAGGGGACAATCAGCCCCAGCATTTT
14	TRBV15	few	-	TRBJ1-2	CATSKDTNREGYTF	TGTGCCACCAGCAAAGACACAAACAGGGAAGGCTACACCTTC
13	TRBV7-2	few	-	TRBJ2-5	CASSNDPEETQYF	TGTGCCAGCAGCAACGACCCGGAGGAGACCCAGTACTTC
15	TRBV10-3	once	TRBD1	TRBJ1-2	CAISETGGADYGYTF	TGTGCCATCAGTGAGACAGGGGGCGCGGACTATGGCTACACCTTC
12	TRBV7-9	many	-	TRBJ2-7	CASSLGPSEQYF	TGTGCCAGCAGCTTGGGGCCCTCCGAGCAGTACTTC
12	TRBV30	-	-	TRBJ2-6	CAWSGGANVLTF	TGTGCCTGGAGTGGTGGGGCCAACGTCCTGACTTTC
15	TRBV19	-	TRBD1	TRBJ2-2	CASSKQGIYTGELFF	TGTGCCAGTAGTAAACAGGGGATTTACACCGGGGAGCTGTTTTTT
15	TRBV12-3/TRBV12-4	-	TRBD2	TRBJ2-3	CASSFQRGRTDTQYF	TGTGCCAGCAGTTTTCAGCGGGGGCGCACAGATACGCAGTATTTT
12	TRBV5-6	few	-	TRBJ1-2	CASSLYTDGYTF	TGTGCCAGCAGTCTCTATACCGATGGCTACACCTTC